This TCR beta chain is drawn from a study of shared clonotypes between healthy human individuals. CDR3 size: 16 residues. From germline, CDR1 is SGHAT and CDR2 FQNNGV. V lost 5 bases to trimming and J lost 0 bases, with 13 bases between them. The data were produced by immunoSEQ multiplex PCR, yet TCRdb's version contains in-frame clones alone and is incomplete. The sample includes some 2,000,000 clones, roughly 94% seen only once; the top ten take approximately 0.13%. Sequencing was carried out using naive CD4+ T cells sorted from blood. Indicated subset: CD45RA+ positively selected. The TCR originated in a young man in good health. This sequence joins TRBV11-2 and TRBJ1-4; tentatively, D is TRBD1 (6 bases). CDR3 nucleotides: TGTGCCAGCAGCCTCACAGGGTCTGCAACTAATGAAAAACTGTTTTTT. Translation: CASSLTGSATNEKLFF.